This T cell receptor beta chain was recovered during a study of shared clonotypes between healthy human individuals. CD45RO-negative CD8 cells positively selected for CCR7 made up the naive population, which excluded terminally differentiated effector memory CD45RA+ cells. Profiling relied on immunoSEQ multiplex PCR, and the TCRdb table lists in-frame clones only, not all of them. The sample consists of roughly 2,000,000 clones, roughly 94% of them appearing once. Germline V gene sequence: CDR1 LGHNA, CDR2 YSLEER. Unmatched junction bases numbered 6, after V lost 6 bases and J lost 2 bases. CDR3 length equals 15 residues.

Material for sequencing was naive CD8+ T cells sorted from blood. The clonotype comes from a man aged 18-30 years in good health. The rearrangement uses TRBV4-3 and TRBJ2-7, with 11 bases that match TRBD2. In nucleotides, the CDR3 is TGCGCCAGCAGACCCGGACTAGCGGGTGCCTACGAGCAGTACTTC. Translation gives CASRPGLAGAYEQYF.